This is a list of T cell receptor beta chains from one sample in a study of T cell repertoires in cytomegalovirus infection. MiXCR, run by TCRdb on the reads, gives a single entry per CDR3 protein. Seen here are about 180,000 distinct CDR3 sequences, about an eighth observed once, and the top ten hold 25% to 30%. The sample taken for sequencing was PBMCs. The receptor set was obtained from a human donor in good health (CMV status not recorded). Some clones in this sample may be carry-over from other donors' samples. Both conserved end residues are part of each CDR3. Fields, in order: CDR3 length, J gene, V gene, CDR3 protein.

>15|TRBJ2-3|TRBV7-9
CASSPRQASTDTQYF
>16|TRBJ2-7|TRBV6-6
CASSYRTASGSYEQYF
>12|TRBJ1-1|TRBV2
CARKGANTEAFF
>13|TRBJ1-4|TRBV29-1
CSVTGTTNEKLFF
>15|TRBJ2-7|TRBV7-1
CASSPRDRGPYEQYF
>14|TRBJ1-2|TRBV27
CASSHRPDLYGYTF
>15|TRBJ2-3|TRBV10-3
CAISELAGGTDTQYF
>16|TRBJ2-1|TRBV7-2
CASSPSSGRGKNEQFF
>16|TRBJ2-1|TRBV4-2
CASRGQGPSSYNEQFF
>18|TRBJ1-5|TRBV7-2
CASSLARGRDWSNQPQHF
>14|TRBJ1-2|TRBV25-1
CASIKSGTVYGYTF
>15|TRBJ1-3|TRBV25-1
CASTHGPNSGNTIYF
>14|TRBJ2-2|TRBV7-9
CASRAEGATGELFF
>14|TRBJ2-2|TRBV14
CASSPRPNTGELFF
>12|TRBJ1-2|TRBV4-1
CASSQVAYGYTF
>14|TRBJ2-7|TRBV20-1
CSARDRRAPWEQYF
>12|TRBJ1-2|TRBV28
CATQRGVGGYTF
>14|TRBJ2-5|TRBV12-3/TRBV12-4
CASSGGGPPSAQYF
>16|TRBJ2-4|TRBV11-3
CASSLDGLRAKNIQYF
>14|TRBJ2-5|TRBV12-3/TRBV12-4
CASRVWGAGETQYF
>15|TRBJ1-1|TRBV29-1
CSVEAYRDPNTEAFF
>13|TRBJ2-2|TRBV7-8
CASSLGVLGELFF
>16|TRBJ1-2|TRBV4-1
CASSQAGQGGSYGYTF
>15|TRBJ1-1|TRBV7-2
CASSSRVAVNTEAFF
>13|TRBJ2-5|TRBV14
CASSQENYETQYF
>15|TRBJ1-1|TRBV9
CASSLRGGLGTEAFF
>16|TRBJ2-2|TRBV7-2
CASSDPRGGNTGELFF
>13|TRBJ1-4|TRBV28
CASSLGGSEKLFF
>15|TRBJ1-2|TRBV7-2
CASSLDPGLGYGYTF
>15|TRBJ2-5|TRBV10-3
CAISETRGGQETQYF
>14|TRBJ2-3|TRBV20-1
CSARRTSSTDTQYF
>13|TRBJ2-1|TRBV2
CAGDSYVVNEQFF
>15|TRBJ2-5|TRBV20-1
CSAIFLGQGKETQYF
>16|TRBJ2-1|TRBV12-3/TRBV12-4
CASSLIQPSAYNEQFF
>15|TRBJ2-7|TRBV6-2/TRBV6-3
CASSVLAGGSYEQYF
>12|TRBJ2-7|TRBV25-1
CASSGNSYEQYF
>21|TRBJ2-6|TRBV7-6
CASSLVREKTGVYSGANVLTF
>15|TRBJ2-1|TRBV7-3
CASSFRAGALNEQFF
>16|TRBJ2-7|TRBV19
CASSTETGPFSYEQYF
>18|TRBJ1-3|TRBV2
CASSAFPQGRAGGNTIYF
>14|TRBJ1-2|TRBV28
CASSLVRVDYGYTF
>15|TRBJ1-1|TRBV5-1
CASSLRSGVVTEAFF
>16|TRBJ2-1|TRBV6-2/TRBV6-3
CASSSMQGGVSNEQFF
>15|TRBJ2-7|TRBV7-8
CASSPRWTDLYEQYF
>12|TRBJ2-7|TRBV12-3/TRBV12-4
CASSLAPGPQYF
>14|TRBJ2-7|TRBV4-3
CASSQDMLAYEQYF
>17|TRBJ1-6|TRBV5-6
CASRSWAPAGRNSPLHF